The 25 T cell receptor beta chains in this list originate from one sample, sequenced in a study of cytotoxic CD8 clonotypes in ibrutinib-treated CLL. Libraries were prepared by immunoSEQ multiplex PCR; TCRdb keeps only in-frame clonotypes and omits some of them. The sample lists 70,000 to 80,000 clones, roughly 85% occurring once. The sample in question was PBMCs, obtained after 24 months of ibrutinib treatment. These receptors all come from a human donor with chronic lymphocytic leukemia.

The chain couples TRBV2 to TRBJ2-1, with 8 bases fitting TRBD1. The V and J ends lost 7 bases and 2 bases, in that order; junction bases with no gene match: 4. This CDR3 region has 14 residues. CDR1 and CDR2 (germline): SNHLY, FYNNEI. CDR3 sequence reads: CASTRTGPYNEQFF. CDR3 DNA sequence: TGTGCCAGCACTCGGACAGGGCCCTACAATGAGCAGTTCTTC.

There are a few counts of this clone. Here the CDR3 reads CASSRSGSYTYEQYF. The CDR3 region has the DNA TGTGCCAGCAGCCGTTCAGGGTCCTACACCTACGAGCAGTACTTC. The chain combines TRBV13 with TRBJ2-7, with TRBD1 as a possible D gene (5 bases). Germline CDR1 is PRHDT and CDR2 is FYEKMQ (reference sequence). This CDR3 is 15 amino acids long. Trimming shortened V by 5 bases and J by 2 bases, and 16 bases separated the two germline ends.

The chain recombines TRBV5-1 with TRBJ2-2; the D gene is possibly TRBD2 (6 bases). The CDR3 has 15 amino acids. Trimming stripped 0 bases from V and 5 bases from J, with 11 bases between. CDR1 and CDR2 from the germline V gene are SGHRS and YFSETQ. In nucleotides, the CDR3 is TGCGCCAGCAGCTTGGTCAGGGCGGGAACCGGGGAGCTGTTTTTT. This codes for CASSLVRAGTGELFF.

Here the CDR3 reads CASSATGDTQETQYF. The CDR3 nucleotides read TGTGCCAGCAGTGCTACAGGGGACACACAAGAGACCCAGTACTTC. The gene calls are TRBV6-1 and TRBJ2-5; 7 bases align to TRBD1. This CDR3 has 15 amino acids. J lost 2 bases, V lost 4 bases, and 7 bases had no gene match. The germline V gene encodes CDR1 MNHNS and CDR2 SASEGT.

The chain combines TRBV2 with TRBJ1-4; D unresolved. Germline CDR1 SNHLY, CDR2 FYNNEI. The CDR3 has 17 amino acids. V lost 4 bases and J 0 bases, leaving 15 bases between the germline ends. CDR3 residues: CASSAGDMFATNEKLFF. In DNA form, the CDR3 reads TGTGCCAGCAGTGCAGGAGATATGTTTGCAACTAATGAAAAACTGTTTTTT. Looking up the rest from reference TRBV2 and TRBJ1-4 gives the full variable domain: EPEVTQTPSHQVTQMGQEVILRCVPISNHLYFYWYRQILGQKVEFLVSFYNNEISEKSEIFDDQFSVERPDGSNFTLKIRSTKLEDSAMYFCASSAGDMFATNEKLFFGSGTQLSVL.

This chain links TRBV10-3 with TRBJ2-3; no firm D call. The V gene lost 4 bases and the J gene lost 2 bases, with 4 bases spanning the gap. Germline CDR1 and CDR2: ENHRY and SYGVKD. The CDR3 sequence is 12 residues long. The CDR3 spells CAISGPTDTQYF. In DNA form, the CDR3 reads TGTGCCATCAGTGGGCCCACAGATACGCAGTATTTT.

The rearrangement uses TRBV5-1 and TRBJ2-2; 11 bases agree with TRBD2. This CDR3 comprises 17 residues. Germline V gives CDR1 SGHRS, CDR2 YFSETQ. Trimming at V came to 4 bases and at J to 6 bases, leaving 11 bases not matched to a gene. The CDR3, as DNA: TGCGCCAGCAGCCTACTAGCGGGAGTCTTTTCGTCCGGGGAGCTGTTTTTT. Amino acid sequence: CASSLLAGVFSSGELFF.

This clone occurred once. The rearrangement joins TRBV4-2 to TRBJ2-2; the match to TRBD2 covers 13 bases. The length of the CDR3 is 20 residues. Trimming cost V 4 bases and J 2 bases; bases outside gene matches: 13. In germline, CDR1 is LGHNA, CDR2 YNFKEQ. CDR3 bases: TGTGCCAGCAGCCGAGGAACTGGACTAGCGGGAGAGACCAACACCGGGGAGCTGTTTTTT. Encoded protein: CASSRGTGLAGETNTGELFF.

As for this clone: This sample also contains other DNA sequences that code for the same CDR3. V and J are TRBV5-1 and TRBJ1-5; D not resolved. CDR3 size: 13 residues. The V and J ends lost 0 bases and 0 bases respectively, with 1 base between them. The germline CDR1 and CDR2 sequences are SGHRS and YFSETQ. This CDR3 is CASSLGSNQPQHF. In nucleotides, the CDR3 is TGCGCCAGCAGCTTGGGTAGCAATCAGCCCCAGCATTTT.

CDR3: CASSSFEQFF. The CDR3 DNA is TGTGCCAGCAGCAGTTTTGAGCAGTTCTTC. The chain couples TRBV7-9 to TRBJ2-1; D remains unclear. This CDR3 contains 10 residues. Germline assignment: CDR1 SEHNR and CDR2 FQNEAQ (reference sequence). Deletions cut 5 bases from V and 9 bases from J, with 5 bases between.

V usage is TRBV28 and J usage is TRBJ1-5; perhaps TRBD1 as D (5 bases). V was trimmed by 9 bases and J by 2 bases, leaving 14 bases between them. CDR3 length: 14 residues. CDR1 and CDR2 (germline): MDHEN, SYDVKM. The CDR3 region is CASRQGGGNQPQHF. The CDR3 bases are TGTGCCAGTCGTCAGGGAGGGGGCAATCAGCCCCAGCATTTT. Full variable domain (outside the CDR3, taken from reference TRBV28 and TRBJ1-5): DVKVTQSSRYLVKRTGEKVFLECVQDMDHENMFWYRQDPGLGLRLIYFSYDVKMKEKGDIPEGYSVSREKKERFSLILESASTNQTSMYLCASRQGGGNQPQHFGDGTRLSIL.

This sequence joins TRBV6-1 and TRBJ1-1; no reliable D call. Trimming removed 6 bases from V and 4 bases from J, with 18 bases in between. CDR1 and CDR2 from the germline V gene are MNHNS and SASEGT. CDR3 length equals 15 residues. In DNA form, the CDR3 reads TGTGCCAGCAGCGAGGTTGGAATTTGGGCCACTGAAGCTTTCTTT. It is translated as CASSEVGIWATEAFF.

The rearrangement joins TRBV2 to TRBJ2-5; maybe TRBD1 (5 bases). The better agreement between TRBJ2-7 and the DNA end casts doubt on the J call. Germline CDR1 and CDR2: SNHLY and FYNNEI. The CDR3 covers 14 residues. The CDR3 DNA sequence: TGTGCCAGCAGTACAGGACCGCCTAAGGACGAGCAGTACTTC. Translating it yields CASSTGPPKDEQYF.

The chain links TRBV6-1 to TRBJ2-5; D not resolved. V gave up 4 bases and J gave up 9 bases, with 12 bases separating them. The CDR3 runs to 12 residues. Germline CDR1 MNHNS, CDR2 SASEGT. This CDR3 reads CASSVQYDPQYF. The CDR3 DNA is TGTGCCAGCAGTGTCCAGTATGACCCCCAGTACTTC.

This clone has more than one count but fewer than ten. The chain combines TRBV7-2 with TRBJ1-5; maybe TRBD1 (5 bases). The CDR3 extends over 15 amino acids. Germline-derived CDR1 and CDR2 are SGHTA and FQGNSA. V lost 1 base and J 2 bases, leaving 9 bases between the germline ends. Here the CDR3 reads CASSLDSGGNQPQHF. CDR3 bases: TGTGCCAGCAGCTTAGACTCGGGGGGCAATCAGCCCCAGCATTTT.

V gene TRBV7-8 combines with J gene TRBJ2-3; no definite D call. Per germline, CDR1 SGHVS and CDR2 FQNEAQ. This CDR3 comprises 14 residues. Trimming pared 3 bases from V and 3 bases from J, leaving 10 bases between. The CDR3 region is CASSFIGMTDTQYF. CDR3 bases: TGTGCCAGCAGCTTTATTGGGATGACAGATACGCAGTATTTT.

The rearrangement joins TRBV4-1 to TRBJ2-2; D gene uncertain. The CDR3 runs 14 residues. Germline V gene data show CDR1 as MGHRA and CDR2 as YSYEKL. The germline V and J ends were trimmed by 2 bases and 7 bases, with 11 bases remaining between them. In DNA, the CDR3 is TGCGCCAGCAGCCAACAGCAGACGATCGGGGAGCTGTTTTTT. It is translated as CASSQQQTIGELFF.

This chain joins TRBV5-1 and TRBJ2-7; 7 nucleotides align to TRBD1. CDR1 and CDR2 (germline): SGHRS, YFSETQ. V shed 4 bases, J shed 6 bases, and the junction held 13 bases outside the gene matches. The CDR3 is made up of 15 amino acids. The DNA of the CDR3 is TGCGCCAGCAGCCCCGACCCGACAGGGAGCGGCGAGCAGTACTTC. It yields the protein CASSPDPTGSGEQYF.

V and J are TRBV7-2 and TRBJ2-7; tentative D call: TRBD1 (6 bases). The CDR3 totals 15 residues. The V gene lost 3 bases and the J gene lost 0 bases, with 12 bases spanning the gap. Germline loops: CDR1 SGHTA, CDR2 FQGNSA. CDR3 residues: CASSLSQGNSYEQYF. The CDR3 nucleotides read TGTGCCAGCAGCTTGTCCCAGGGGAACTCCTACGAGCAGTACTTC.

The chain has TRBV7-9 and TRBJ2-1, with D perhaps matching TRBD2 (6 bases). V was shortened by 1 base and J by 3 bases, with 10 bases between the two germline ends. This CDR3 spans 15 amino acids. Germline CDR1 SEHNR, CDR2 FQNEAQ (reference sequence). In nucleotides, the CDR3 is TGTGCCAGCAGCTTAGTTCGGGGGAGCTACAATGAGCAGTTCTTC. This sequence encodes CASSLVRGSYNEQFF.

The chain couples TRBV7-3 to TRBJ2-1; 9 bases align to TRBD1. The V gene's germline CDR1 is SGHTA and CDR2 FQGTGA. The CDR3 extends over 13 amino acids. V was clipped by 2 bases and J by 12 bases; unmatched bases: 5. The CDR3 sequence: CASSLDRGTLQFF. The CDR3, as DNA: TGTGCCAGCAGCTTAGACAGGGGGACGTTGCAGTTCTTC.

The chain is built from TRBV6-1 and TRBJ2-7, with D perhaps TRBD2 (6 bases). Germline CDR1 reads MNHNS; CDR2 reads SASEGT. Trimming cost V 1 base and J 6 bases, with 13 bases left between them. The CDR3 length is 14 residues. Here the CDR3 DNA reads TGTGCCAGCAGTGAAGTGGAGGGAAGGCGCGAGCAGTACTTC. Amino acid sequence: CASSEVEGRREQYF.

The chain combines TRBV4-1 with TRBJ2-2, with a tentative D call TRBD2 (5 bases). This CDR3 has 16 residues. The germline V and J ends were trimmed by 4 bases and 4 bases, with 16 bases remaining between them. The germline V gene has CDR1 MGHRA and CDR2 YSYEKL. The CDR3: CASSPTSAGFTGELFF. CDR3 in DNA: TGCGCCAGCAGCCCCACGAGTGCGGGCTTCACCGGGGAGCTGTTTTTT.

This chain uses TRBV7-3 with TRBJ2-3; 9 nucleotides agree with TRBD1. The CDR3 runs to 15 residues. Germline CDR1 reads SGHTA; CDR2 reads FQGTGA. The J segment lost 6 bases and the V segment lost 0 bases, leaving 4 bases of the junction unmatched. CDR3 sequence: CASSLTRTGGDTQYF. CDR3 DNA: TGTGCCAGCAGCTTAACGCGAACAGGGGGCGATACGCAGTATTTT. Drawing the rest from reference TRBV7-3 and TRBJ2-3, the complete variable domain is GAGVSQTPSNKVTEKGKYVELRCDPISGHTALYWYRQSLGQGPEFLIYFQGTGAADDSGLPNDRFFAVRPEGSVSTLKIQRTERGDSAVYLCASSLTRTGGDTQYFGPGTRLTVL.

The chain uses TRBV5-1 and TRBJ2-7; weak D call: TRBD2 (6 bases). The germline V gene has CDR1 SGHRS and CDR2 YFSETQ. This CDR3 spans 15 amino acids. Trimming cost V 2 bases and J 4 bases, with 16 bases left between them. CDR3 region: CASSFGSSRGYEQYF. The CDR3 coding sequence is TGCGCCAGCAGCTTTGGGTCTAGCCGGGGGTACGAGCAGTACTTC.